The present TCR beta chain was sequenced within a study of shared clonotypes between healthy human individuals. For the study at large: Three CD4 naive, three CD4 memory, two CD8 naive and one CD8 memory plate were used per donor.

Measured with immunoSEQ multiplex PCR; TCRdb has only the in-frame clones, and not every one. This sample has approximately 400,000 clones, with about 97% found just once. The healthy adult donors were HIV-negative and reported no recent acute infections or vaccinations. Within Nashville, Tennessee resided all donors, each a Caucasian adult. Unmatched junction bases numbered 4, after V lost 0 bases and J lost 5 bases. The CDR3 is 15 residues long. Per germline, CDR1 SGHRS and CDR2 YFSETQ. The J gene is TRBJ2-2, the V gene TRBV5-1; 7 nucleotides line up with TRBD2. Specimen: memory CD8+ T cells sorted from blood. The subset: CD45RO+ cells pooled with CCR7-negative TemRA cells. This sequence originates from a young man in good health. CDR3 amino acids: CASSLVGAGTGELFF. The CDR3 DNA reads as TGCGCCAGCAGCTTGGTGGGAGCGGGAACCGGGGAGCTGTTTTTT.